The 29 T cell receptor beta chains below come from one sample, sequenced in a study of T cell responses to AZD1222 COVID-19 vaccine. Data came from immunoSEQ multiplex PCR; TCRdb stores just in-frame clones and leaves some out. The sample lists about 44,000 clones, around three quarters occurring once. The source was peripheral blood, collected on day 0 of AZD1222 vaccination. These receptors were taken from an adult in good health.

This sequence joins TRBV7-8 and TRBJ2-5; D unclear. The V end lost 3 bases, the J end lost 3 bases, and 8 bases lay between the germline ends. Germline CDR1 and CDR2: SGHVS and FQNEAQ. This CDR3 has 13 residues. The CDR3 here is CASSFGVEETQYF. DNA of the CDR3: TGTGCCAGCAGCTTCGGCGTAGAAGAGACCCAGTACTTC.

The CDR3 protein is CATQKRRTDTQYF. In DNA form, the CDR3 reads TGTGCCACCCAGAAGAGGCGCACAGATACGCAGTATTTT. The chain links TRBV6-5 to TRBJ2-3; D is unclear. Germline CDR1 and CDR2: MNHEY and SVGAGI. The V end lost 10 bases, the J end lost 1 base, and 12 bases lay between the germline ends. The length of the CDR3 is 13 residues.

V usage is TRBV6-1 and J usage is TRBJ1-5, with D uncertain. The germline V gene encodes CDR1 MNHNS and CDR2 SASEGT. The V gene lost 3 bases and the J gene lost 7 bases, with 13 bases spanning the gap. CDR3 length: 14 amino acids. The DNA for the CDR3 is TGTGCCAGCAGTGATCCTTATGGATTACAGCCCCAGCATTTT. This sequence encodes CASSDPYGLQPQHF.

The genes are TRBV6-1 and TRBJ1-1, with 8 nucleotides matching TRBD1. The germline V gene encodes CDR1 MNHNS and CDR2 SASEGT. V dropped 0 bases and J dropped 1; count of bases not matched to a gene: 1. CDR3 size: 15 residues. CDR3 sequence reads: CASSEAQGGNTEAFF. For the CDR3, the DNA is TGTGCCAGCAGTGAAGCACAGGGGGGGAACACTGAAGCTTTCTTT.

The chain has TRBV4-2 and TRBJ2-2; 9 bases align to TRBD2. The CDR3 has 18 residues. The germline V gene encodes CDR1 LGHNA and CDR2 YNFKEQ. V was clipped by 0 bases and J by 5 bases; unmatched bases: 10. Here the CDR3 reads CASSQDPGAGGTTGELFF. CDR3 in DNA: TGTGCCAGCAGCCAAGATCCAGGAGCGGGGGGTACTACCGGGGAGCTGTTTTTT.

V gene TRBV4-2 combines with J gene TRBJ1-5; 9 nucleotides match TRBD1. Trimming removed 2 bases from V and 4 bases from J; junction bases left unmatched: 3. Germline CDR1 LGHNA, CDR2 YNFKEQ. CDR3 length: 15 residues. Here the CDR3 DNA reads TGTGCCAGCAGCCAAACTGGACAGGGGAATCAGCCCCAGCATTTT. It codes for CASSQTGQGNQPQHF.

The CDR3 nucleotides are TGTGCCAGCAGCTTCCGGGGGAGAGGTGAAGCTTTCTTT. Translated, it gives CASSFRGRGEAFF. This chain links TRBV5-6 with TRBJ1-1; D perhaps matches TRBD1 (5 bases). V was cut by 2 bases and J by 7 bases, with 12 bases left in between. The CDR3 has 13 amino acids. Germline V gene data show CDR1 as SGHDT and CDR2 as YYEEEE. Drawing the rest from reference TRBV5-6 and TRBJ1-1, the complete variable domain is DAGVTQSPTHLIKTRGQQVTLRCSPKSGHDTVSWYQQALGQGPQFIFQYYEEEERQRGNFPDRFSGHQFPNYSSELNVNALLLGDSALYLCASSFRGRGEAFFGQGTRLTVV.

The rearrangement links TRBV29-1 to TRBJ2-4; TRBD2 matches at 12 bases. The germline V gene has CDR1 SQVTM and CDR2 ANQGSEA. This CDR3 spans 14 amino acids. Germline trimming cut 5 bases from V and 5 bases from J; bases unmatched to any gene: 4. CDR3 nucleotide sequence: TGCAGCGTTTTCCCTAGCGGGGGGGAAAACATTCAGTACTTC. The encoded protein is CSVFPSGGENIQYF.

V usage is TRBV19 and J usage is TRBJ1-1; the D gene is possibly TRBD1 (5 bases). Per germline, CDR1 LNHDA and CDR2 SQIVND (reference sequence). V lost 7 bases, J lost 0 bases, and 21 bases lay in between. The CDR3 extends over 17 amino acids. The CDR3 spells CASTLYFRGAVNTEAFF. CDR3 sequence (DNA): TGTGCCAGTACCCTCTACTTTAGAGGGGCGGTGAACACTGAAGCTTTCTTT.

The J gene is TRBJ1-5, the V gene TRBV9; D uncertain. Germline V gene sequence: CDR1 SGDLS, CDR2 YYNGEE. Trimming took 0 bases from V and 5 from J, leaving 9 bases between them. The CDR3 consists of 14 residues. CDR3 region: CASSVDAGDQPQHF. As DNA, the CDR3 is TGTGCCAGCAGCGTAGACGCCGGCGATCAGCCCCAGCATTTT.

The chain carries TRBV28 and TRBJ1-3; the D is unclear. The CDR3 loop spans 13 amino acids. Germline lookup yields CDR1 MDHEN and CDR2 SYDVKM. The ends were cut back, 8 bases at V and 0 bases at J, with 8 bases in the middle. The CDR3 coding sequence is TGTGCCAGCTCGGTCAGCTCTGGAAACACCATATATTTT. Residues: CASSVSSGNTIYF. Together with reference TRBV28 and TRBJ1-3, the CDR3 gives the full variable domain: DVKVTQSSRYLVKRTGEKVFLECVQDMDHENMFWYRQDPGLGLRLIYFSYDVKMKEKGDIPEGYSVSREKKERFSLILESASTNQTSMYLCASSVSSGNTIYFGEGSWLTVV.

The CDR3 sequence is CASSQGQGLEAFF. The CDR3 region has the DNA TGTGCCAGCAGCCAGGGACAGGGGCTTGAAGCTTTCTTT. The chain combines TRBV28 with TRBJ1-1; 10 nucleotides agree with TRBD1. CDR3 length: 13 amino acids. V was pared by 6 bases and J by 7 bases, with 5 bases of the junction left unmatched. The germline V gene encodes CDR1 MDHEN and CDR2 SYDVKM.

The rearrangement joins TRBV10-1 to TRBJ1-2; no clear D gene. The V gene lost 6 bases and the J gene lost 4 bases, with 6 bases spanning the gap. Germline CDR1 reads WNHNN; CDR2 reads SYGVQD (reference sequence). The CDR3 loop spans 11 amino acids. The CDR3 DNA is TGCGCCAGCAGGGGTGGCTATGGCTACACCTTC. This codes for CASRGGYGYTF.

In its sample, this clone was seen a few times. The chain uses TRBV5-1 and TRBJ1-1, with D tentatively TRBD1 (5 bases). The CDR3 consists of 13 residues. The V end lost 3 bases, the J end lost 1 base, and 7 bases lay between the germline ends. CDR1 SGHRS and CDR2 YFSETQ come from the germline V gene. In nucleotides, the CDR3 is TGCGCCAGCAGCTCCAGGGAGAACACTGAAGCTTTCTTT. Protein: CASSSRENTEAFF.

This clone was seen once. The J gene is TRBJ1-2, the V gene TRBV19; 7 bases fit TRBD1. This CDR3 comprises 14 residues. The germline gives CDR1 LNHDA, CDR2 SQIVND (reference sequence). The junction had 13 bases not matched to a gene; V was cut back by 10 bases and J by 5 bases. CDR3 protein: CATQRDSPGYGYTF. DNA for the CDR3: TGTGCCACGCAACGGGACAGTCCGGGATATGGCTACACCTTC.

This clone was picked up one time. The chain joins TRBV28 to TRBJ1-2; D possibly corresponds to TRBD1 (6 bases). V was clipped by 6 bases and J by 8 bases, with 19 bases between them. Germline loops: CDR1 MDHEN, CDR2 SYDVKM. This CDR3 spans 14 amino acids. The CDR3 DNA is TGTGCCAGCAGCTTCGGTGACAGGTTAGGAGGCTACACCTTC. The encoded protein is CASSFGDRLGGYTF.

This clone has a handful of counts. V gene TRBV15 combines with J gene TRBJ2-5; D may match TRBD1 or TRBD2 (6 bases each). Germline V gene lookup returns CDR1 LNHNV and CDR2 YYDKDF (reference sequence). The CDR3 covers 12 residues. Trimming stripped 5 bases from V and 5 bases from J, with 9 bases between. CDR3 DNA: TGTGCCACCAGCGAAGGGGGGGAGACCCAGTACTTC. As protein: CATSEGGETQYF.

The V and J genes are TRBV11-1 and TRBJ2-1; weak D call: TRBD2 (5 bases). The CDR3 totals 15 residues. V was pared by 5 bases and J by 0 bases, with 11 bases between. Germline values: CDR1 SGHAT, CDR2 FQDESV (reference sequence). In nucleotides, the CDR3 is TGTGCCAGCAGCACAAGCGGTAGCTCCTACAATGAGCAGTTCTTC. Translated, it gives CASSTSGSSYNEQFF.

The chain combines TRBV20-1 with TRBJ2-5; no firm D call. The CDR3 contains 10 residues. Germline V gene lookup returns CDR1 DFQATT and CDR2 SNEGSKA (reference sequence). Trimming cost V 3 bases and J 2 bases, with 1 base left between them. The CDR3 here is CSARQETQYF. The CDR3 nucleotides are TGCAGTGCTAGGCAAGAGACCCAGTACTTC.

The chain joins TRBV7-3 to TRBJ2-1; TRBD2 matches at 9 bases. Trimming took 2 bases from V and 10 from J; bases not matched to a gene: 3. CDR3 size: 13 residues. Germline CDR1 SGHTA, CDR2 FQGTGA. The CDR3 protein is CASSLGLAREQFF. In DNA form, the CDR3 reads TGTGCCAGCAGCTTAGGACTAGCGCGGGAGCAGTTCTTC.

The J gene is TRBJ2-7, the V gene TRBV18, with 8 bases fitting TRBD2. The length of the CDR3 is 16 residues. Unmatched junction bases numbered 13, after V lost 3 bases and J lost 6 bases. Germline CDR1 is KGHSH and CDR2 is LQKENI. The CDR3 nucleotides are TGTGCCAGCTCACCTAGCGGGGCAGGGAGCGTCGGCGAGCAGTACTTC. This gives the protein CASSPSGAGSVGEQYF.

J is TRBJ2-3 and V is TRBV11-3; either TRBD1 or TRBD2 may supply D (5 bases each). The CDR3 is 13 amino acids. The germline V gene encodes CDR1 SGHNT and CDR2 YENEEA. The V and J ends lost 3 bases and 7 bases respectively, with 11 bases between them. CDR3: CASSLPGRNTQYF. The DNA for the CDR3 is TGTGCCAGCAGCTTGCCGGGACGGAATACGCAGTATTTT.

V gene TRBV7-9 combines with J gene TRBJ1-1; 10 positions agree with TRBD1. Losses at the gene ends were 6 bases for V and 2 bases for J; bases not matched to a gene: 3. The CDR3 runs 14 residues. Germline assignment: CDR1 SEHNR and CDR2 FQNEAQ (reference sequence). The CDR3, as DNA: TGTGCCAGCAGACGGGACAGGGGAAACACTGAAGCTTTCTTT. It encodes CASRRDRGNTEAFF.

This chain connects TRBV3-1 (or the pseudogene TRBV3-2) to TRBJ2-1; no reliable D call. Between the trimmed V and J ends, which lost 4 bases and 0 bases, there was a span of 10 bases. CDR1 is LGHDT, CDR2 YNNKEL, per germline (reference sequence). The CDR3 has 15 residues. CDR3 protein: CASSRVGSSYNEQFF. Written as DNA, the CDR3 is TGTGCCAGCAGCCGCGTGGGTAGCTCCTACAATGAGCAGTTCTTC.

The gene calls are TRBV11-3 and TRBJ1-3; 11 positions match TRBD1. The J segment lost 6 bases and the V segment lost 0 bases, leaving 7 bases of the junction unmatched. CDR1 SGHNT and CDR2 YENEEA come from the germline V gene. This CDR3 comprises 17 residues. The DNA for the CDR3 is TGTGCCAGCAGCTTAGATGTCGGACAGGGGGCCTCAAACACCATATATTTT. Translation gives CASSLDVGQGASNTIYF.

The V gene is TRBV7-9, the J gene TRBJ1-1; no clear D gene. The CDR3 runs 13 residues. V lost 6 bases and J 5 bases, leaving 13 bases between the germline ends. CDR1 and CDR2 from the germline V gene are SEHNR and FQNEAQ (reference sequence). CDR3 nucleotide sequence: TGTGCCAGCAGTGGGCAGCAAGGGACTGAAGCTTTCTTT. Its translation is CASSGQQGTEAFF.

V usage is TRBV30 and J usage is TRBJ2-3; maybe TRBD2 (6 bases). The CDR3 loop spans 15 amino acids. Germline V lookup: CDR1 GTSNPN, CDR2 SVGIG (reference sequence). Trimming stripped 0 bases from V and 2 bases from J, with 12 bases between. CDR3 in amino acids: CAWSVFGGNTDTQYF. The CDR3 region has the DNA TGTGCCTGGAGTGTTTTTGGGGGGAACACAGATACGCAGTATTTT.

The rearrangement links TRBV3-1 (or the pseudogene TRBV3-2) to TRBJ2-3; 8 bases line up with TRBD2. V shed 3 bases and J 0 bases; nucleotides not matched to a gene: 5. The V gene's germline CDR1 is LGHDT and CDR2 YNNKEL (reference sequence). There are 16 residues in the CDR3. This CDR3 is CASSHWASGSTDTQYF. DNA of the CDR3: TGTGCCAGCAGCCATTGGGCTAGCGGGAGCACAGATACGCAGTATTTT.

The V and J genes are TRBV6-5 and TRBJ1-2; D may be TRBD1 (6 bases). The CDR3 runs to 13 residues. With 6 bases removed from V and 6 bases from J, the gap between germline ends came to 14 bases. CDR1 and CDR2 from the germline V gene are MNHEY and SVGAGI. Here the CDR3 DNA reads TGTGCCAGCAGCTTTAGCTGGACAGATGGCTACACCTTC. Its translation is CASSFSWTDGYTF.